Listed here are 16 T cell receptor beta chains from one sample, sequenced in a study of response to subunit inactivated influenza vaccine. Each CDR3 protein is one row after TCRdb ran MiXCR on the RT-PCR reads. The sample has approximately 700,000 distinct CDR3 sequences, roughly 14% seen once. This specimen consisted of PBMCs from blood, obtained roughly 13 days after vaccination. The receptors were sampled from a man aged 50-60 years who received an inactivated influenza vaccine.

A single count supports this clonotype. The DNA for the CDR3 is TGCAGTGCTAGAGATCTCGGAGACGTGGGGGAAAAACTGTTTTTT. Protein: CSARDLGDVGEKLFF. This chain links TRBV20-1 with TRBJ1-4, with D unresolved. Trimming shortened V by 0 bases and J by 8 bases, and 16 bases separated the two germline ends. CDR3 length: 15 amino acids. Looked up from germline, CDR1 is DFQATT and CDR2 is SNEGSKA (reference sequence).

This clonotype was observed a handful of times. The J gene is TRBJ1-1, the V gene TRBV4-3; a possible D gene is TRBD1 (6 bases). Germline V gene lookup returns CDR1 LGHNA and CDR2 YSLEER. This CDR3 spans 14 amino acids. V was clipped by 4 bases and J by 4 bases, with 13 bases between them. The CDR3 here is CASSPGAGATEAFF. The CDR3 nucleotides are TGCGCCAGCAGCCCCGGGGCAGGGGCCACTGAAGCTTTCTTT.

Only a few counts were recorded for this clonotype. V and J are TRBV6-5 and TRBJ1-2; D perhaps matches TRBD1 (5 bases). Germline-derived CDR1 and CDR2 are MNHEY and SVGAGI. V lost 5 bases to trimming and J lost 3 bases, with 16 bases between them. The CDR3 runs 15 residues. DNA of the CDR3: TGTGCCAGCAGTACTCGTCAGGGTTTTGACTATGGCTACACCTTC. This codes for CASSTRQGFDYGYTF.

V and J are TRBV20-1 and TRBJ1-6; 7 positions agree with TRBD1. The junction had 5 bases not matched to a gene; V was cut back by 3 bases and J by 9 bases. This CDR3 spans 13 amino acids. Looked up from germline, CDR1 is DFQATT and CDR2 is SNEGSKA (reference sequence). CDR3 in amino acids: CSARGTDSSPLHF. CDR3 DNA: TGCAGTGCTAGGGGGACAGATAGTTCACCCCTCCACTTT.

This clonotype was counted a few times. V is TRBV7-9 and J is TRBJ2-2, with 8 bases that match TRBD2. The CDR3 spans 14 residues. V lost 11 bases, J lost 1 base, and 6 bases stayed unmatched. Germline V gene data show CDR1 as SEHNR and CDR2 as FQNEAQ (reference sequence). The CDR3 nucleotides read TGTGCCGTCGGGGGGGCAGTGAACACCGGGGAGCTGTTTTTT. This sequence encodes CAVGGAVNTGELFF.

There are a few counts of this clonotype. J is TRBJ1-2 and V is TRBV20-1; 7 bases line up with TRBD1. This CDR3 has 13 amino acids. CDR1 and CDR2 from the germline V gene are DFQATT and SNEGSKA (reference sequence). With 3 bases clipped from V and 2 bases from J, the junction kept 3 bases outside the gene matches. CDR3 DNA sequence: TGCAGTGCTAGCCAGGGACAGAACTATGGCTACACCTTC. Amino acid sequence: CSASQGQNYGYTF.

The rearrangement joins TRBV12-3 or TRBV12-4 to TRBJ2-7, with 8 bases matching TRBD1. The CDR3 extends over 14 amino acids. J lost 3 bases, V lost 6 bases, and 7 bases had no gene match. CDR3 sequence: CASRPTGAHYEQYF. CDR3 sequence (DNA): TGTGCCAGCAGGCCGACAGGGGCCCACTACGAGCAGTACTTC.

This clonotype was recorded a few times. The chain couples TRBV3-1 to TRBJ2-5, with 10 bases that match TRBD2. This CDR3 comprises 13 residues. Germline values: CDR1 LGHDT, CDR2 YNNKEL (reference sequence). J lost 4 bases, V lost 8 bases, and 4 bases had no gene match. The CDR3 region has the DNA TGTGCCAGCGGACTAGCGGCCACAGAGACCCAGTACTTC. This encodes CASGLAATETQYF.

This clonotype was seen more than once but under ten times. The chain is built from TRBV20-1 and TRBJ2-3, with 14 bases matching TRBD2. The CDR3 contains 19 residues. V lost 6 bases to trimming and J lost 0 bases; unmatched junction nucleotides: 14. The germline V gene encodes CDR1 DFQATT and CDR2 SNEGSKA (reference sequence). The CDR3 coding sequence is TGCAGTGCCAACCCGGGGACTAGCGGGGGTTTTATTAGCACAGATACGCAGTATTTT. Translation gives CSANPGTSGGFISTDTQYF.

This clonotype was seen ten or more times. The chain recombines TRBV7-9 with TRBJ2-5; D not resolved. CDR1 is SEHNR, CDR2 FQNEAQ, per germline (reference sequence). Trimming shortened V by 2 bases and J by 5 bases, and 9 bases separated the two germline ends. This CDR3 is built from 13 residues. In DNA, the CDR3 is TGTGCCAGCAGCTTAAGTGGGGTTGAGACCCAGTACTTC. Protein sequence: CASSLSGVETQYF.

The chain employs TRBV4-3 and TRBJ2-1; 13 bases align to TRBD2. The germline V gene has CDR1 LGHNA and CDR2 YSLEER. V shed 3 bases, J shed 7 bases, and the junction held 6 bases outside the gene matches. The CDR3 runs 16 residues. CDR3 protein: CASSHGTSGIFNEQFF. DNA for the CDR3: TGCGCCAGCAGCCACGGGACTAGCGGGATCTTTAATGAGCAGTTCTTC.

V usage is TRBV2 and J usage is TRBJ1-4; TRBD1 agrees at 8 bases. V gave up 8 bases and J gave up 9 bases; unmatched junction bases: 11. This CDR3 has 14 residues. Looked up from germline, CDR1 is SNHLY and CDR2 is FYNNEI. The chain's CDR3 is CASRGTDRVQKLFF. CDR3 coding DNA: TGTGCCAGCCGCGGGACGGACAGGGTACAAAAACTGTTTTTT. The full variable domain, with the rest looked up from reference TRBV2 and TRBJ1-4, is EPEVTQTPSHQVTQMGQEVILRCVPISNHLYFYWYRQILGQKVEFLVSFYNNEISEKSEIFDDQFSVERPDGSNFTLKIRSTKLEDSAMYFCASRGTDRVQKLFFGSGTQLSVL.

V is TRBV9 and J is TRBJ2-3; 9 nucleotides match TRBD2. CDR1 and CDR2 (germline): SGDLS, YYNGEE. Unmatched junction bases numbered 6, after V lost 2 bases and J lost 2 bases. The length of the CDR3 is 16 residues. This CDR3 reads CASSVYSGSATDTQYF. CDR3 DNA: TGTGCCAGCAGCGTGTATAGCGGGAGCGCCACAGATACGCAGTATTTT.

V is TRBV6-5 and J is TRBJ2-3, with 8 positions matching TRBD2. J lost 2 bases, V lost 2 bases, and 3 bases had no gene match. CDR1 is MNHEY and CDR2 is SVGAGI in the germline V gene. The CDR3 totals 15 residues. The CDR3 DNA is TGTGCCAGCAGTTACCTTAGCGGGAACACAGATACGCAGTATTTT. The encoded protein is CASSYLSGNTDTQYF.

This clonotype was seen only a few times. The V call is TRBV2, the J call TRBJ2-7, with 9 bases identical to TRBD1. The V gene end was trimmed by 4 bases and the J gene end by 5 bases; junction bases not matched to a gene: 9. CDR1 SNHLY and CDR2 FYNNEI come from the germline V gene. The CDR3 totals 15 residues. The CDR3 spells CASSGIGTGRDEQYF. The CDR3 coding sequence is TGTGCCAGCAGTGGGATCGGGACAGGGAGGGACGAGCAGTACTTC.

The chain carries TRBV6-1 and TRBJ2-5; D gene unclear. CDR1 is MNHNS, CDR2 SASEGT, per germline. CDR3 length equals 11 residues. V was pared by 8 bases and J by 4 bases, with 8 bases between. CDR3 nucleotide sequence: TGTGCCAGCCGACGAATAGAGACCCAGTACTTC. Encoded protein: CASRRIETQYF.